These 27 T cell receptor beta chains were sequenced from one sample in a study of early T cells in non-severe SARS-CoV-2 infection listed by TCRdb under 2021. The library relied on 5' RACE. These reads were obtained on a NextSeq 500. TCRdb's own reprocessing of the public reads used fastp at Q25 and MiXCR and kept productive beta chains. CDR3 protein duplicates are merged, each entry listing the most common genes and DNA. Here the sample has 75,000 to 90,000 distinct CDR3 sequences; roughly 5.7% occur a single time. Of the sample, 6.5% to 9% falls within the top ten clones. Sample: whole blood. All receptors come from an adult who was a healthcare worker with PCR-confirmed SARS-CoV-2 infection or an uninfected control (not recorded which).

This clonotype was observed at least ten times. The chain combines TRBV29-1 with TRBJ2-7; 13 bases are a match to TRBD2. The CDR3 contains 14 residues. From germline, CDR1 is SQVTM and CDR2 ANQGSEA. The ends lost 6 bases at V and 2 bases at J; junction bases unmatched: 4. In DNA, the CDR3 is TGCAGCGTAGGGACTAGCGGGACACCCTACGAGCAGTACTTC. Protein: CSVGTSGTPYEQYF.

The chain couples TRBV6-5 to TRBJ1-6; 8 bases map to TRBD1. The CDR3 has 15 residues. Trimming took 5 bases from V and 6 from J; bases not matched to a gene: 6. CDR1 is MNHEY and CDR2 is SVGAGI in the germline V gene. The CDR3 is CASSTNRGGNSPLHF. In DNA, the CDR3 is TGTGCCAGCAGTACAAACAGGGGGGGTAATTCACCCCTCCACTTT.

The chain couples TRBV6-4 to TRBJ1-6, with 7 bases matching TRBD1. Germline trimming cut 4 bases from V and 7 bases from J; bases unmatched to any gene: 4. Germline values: CDR1 MRHNA, CDR2 SNTAGT. The CDR3 extends over 14 amino acids. CDR3 loop: CASSVEGGNSPLHF. DNA of the CDR3: TGTGCCAGCAGTGTAGAAGGGGGCAATTCACCCCTCCACTTT.

This chain joins TRBV19 and TRBJ2-1; 10 bases fit TRBD1. The CDR3 has 15 amino acids. Germline V gives CDR1 LNHDA, CDR2 SQIVND (reference sequence). V lost 5 bases, J lost 3 bases, and 4 bases stayed unmatched. CDR3 amino acids: CASSQTGGVYNEQFF. The CDR3, as DNA: TGTGCCAGTAGTCAGACAGGGGGCGTCTACAATGAGCAGTTCTTC.

At least ten counts were recorded for this clonotype. V gene TRBV19 combines with J gene TRBJ2-7; weak D call: TRBD2 (6 bases). CDR1 and CDR2 from the germline V gene are LNHDA and SQIVND (reference sequence). This CDR3 region has 14 residues. The ends were cut back, 4 bases at V and 0 bases at J, with 10 bases in the middle. Here the CDR3 DNA reads TGTGCCAGTAGTACGGGACTTAGCTCCTACGAGCAGTACTTC. This gives the protein CASSTGLSSYEQYF.

This clonotype was counted many times. V and J are TRBV6-6 and TRBJ2-3; D is perhaps TRBD2 (6 bases). CDR3 length: 14 residues. Trimming pared 2 bases from V and 4 bases from J, leaving 10 bases between. CDR1 is MNHNY, CDR2 SVGAGI, per germline (reference sequence). The CDR3 nucleotides read TGTGCCAGCAGTTACGGAGGGACGGCAGATACGCAGTATTTT. As protein: CASSYGGTADTQYF.

The genes are TRBV18 and TRBJ2-3; 9 bases are shared with TRBD2. Trimming took 3 bases from V and 5 from J; bases not matched to a gene: 6. Germline values: CDR1 KGHSH, CDR2 LQKENI. This CDR3 spans 15 amino acids. CDR3 in DNA: TGTGCCAGCTCACCGCGGGGGGGCCAGGAAGATACGCAGTATTTT. It specifies CASSPRGGQEDTQYF.

The chain is built from TRBV10-1 and TRBJ2-2, with D hard to call. Looked up from germline, CDR1 is WNHNN and CDR2 is SYGVQD (reference sequence). There are 13 residues in the CDR3. Trimming removed 4 bases at V and 4 bases at J, with 7 bases between. As DNA, the CDR3 is TGCGCCAGCAGTGTAGTGACCACCGGGGAGCTGTTTTTT. It translates to CASSVVTTGELFF.

In this sample, this clonotype turned up a few times. This chain uses TRBV7-2 with TRBJ2-4; D is unclear. The CDR3 is made up of 15 amino acids. Per the germline V gene, CDR1 is SGHTA and CDR2 is FQGNSA. V was trimmed by 5 bases and J by 2 bases, leaving 13 bases between them. This CDR3 reads CASSRVAGPKNIQYF. The CDR3 nucleotides read TGTGCCAGCAGCCGCGTAGCCGGGCCCAAAAACATTCAGTACTTC.

The chain has TRBV7-9 and TRBJ2-3, with D unresolved. Germline V gives CDR1 SEHNR, CDR2 FQNEAQ (reference sequence). The CDR3 extends over 15 amino acids. Trimming took 0 bases from V and 4 from J, leaving 11 bases between them. DNA of the CDR3: TGTGCCAGCAGCTTAGCGGAGCCTTCTTCAGATACGCAGTATTTT. Protein product: CASSLAEPSSDTQYF.

Many counts were recorded for this clonotype. The chain uses TRBV20-1 and TRBJ2-3; D is perhaps TRBD2 (7 bases). The CDR3 sequence is 14 residues long. V dropped 6 bases and J dropped 2 bases, with 15 bases sitting between them. Looked up from germline, CDR1 is DFQATT and CDR2 is SNEGSKA (reference sequence). The CDR3 DNA follows: TGCAGTGCCCAGCAAGGGGGGGCCACAGATACGCAGTATTTT. Its protein is CSAQQGGATDTQYF.

This clonotype was detected a few times. The chain has TRBV27 and TRBJ2-1, with 12 bases matching TRBD2. Trimming cost V 5 bases and J 8 bases; bases outside gene matches: 7. The CDR3 runs 15 residues. Looked up from germline, CDR1 is MNHEY and CDR2 is SMNVEV (reference sequence). CDR3 protein: CASSQTSGSFDEQFF. The CDR3 nucleotides read TGTGCCAGCAGTCAGACTAGCGGGAGTTTCGATGAGCAGTTCTTC.

This clonotype was detected a few times. This chain connects TRBV7-9 to TRBJ1-1; D ambiguous. This CDR3 contains 13 residues. CDR1 and CDR2 from the germline V gene are SEHNR and FQNEAQ (reference sequence). The V end was cut by 2 bases, the J end by 3 bases, with 7 bases between. The CDR3 region is CASSLSGDTEAFF. The CDR3 DNA follows: TGTGCCAGCAGCTTATCCGGGGACACTGAAGCTTTCTTT.

V usage is TRBV7-2 and J usage is TRBJ2-7, with 8 bases aligning to TRBD2. Germline V gives CDR1 SGHTA, CDR2 FQGNSA. The CDR3 runs to 15 residues. After removal of 1 base from V and 4 bases from J, the junction contained 6 bases not matched to a gene. The CDR3 protein is CASSLVREGPYEQYF. The CDR3 region has the DNA TGTGCCAGCAGCTTAGTTCGGGAGGGCCCTTACGAGCAGTACTTC.

This clonotype was seen a few times. V and J are TRBV29-1 and TRBJ2-5; 12 nucleotides agree with TRBD1. J lost 1 base, V lost 7 bases, and 4 bases had no gene match. The CDR3 has 14 residues. Germline V lookup: CDR1 SQVTM, CDR2 ANQGSEA. CDR3 sequence reads: CSARDRGRQETQYF. The CDR3 DNA is TGCAGCGCTCGGGACAGGGGGCGCCAAGAGACCCAGTACTTC.

The chain joins TRBV18 to TRBJ2-7, with D perhaps given as TRBD1 or TRBD2 (5 bases each). Between the trimmed V and J ends, which lost 6 bases and 2 bases, there was a span of 17 bases. The CDR3 spans 15 residues. Germline V gives CDR1 KGHSH, CDR2 LQKENI. The CDR3 DNA is TGTGCCAGCTCCCGCTCCGGGACCGAGCCCTACGAGCAGTACTTC. Translating gives CASSRSGTEPYEQYF.

The chain carries TRBV29-1 and TRBJ2-2; possibly TRBD2 for D (6 bases). The CDR3 has 14 residues. Germline assignment: CDR1 SQVTM and CDR2 ANQGSEA. The ends were cut back, 5 bases at V and 3 bases at J, with 13 bases in the middle. The CDR3 DNA sequence: TGCAGCGTTAAAGGGGAGGTCGACACCGGGGAGCTGTTTTTT. The encoded protein is CSVKGEVDTGELFF.

The table lists this clonotype with many counts. The chain links TRBV6-1 to TRBJ2-7; tentative D call: TRBD2 (6 bases). With 0 bases removed from V and 7 bases from J, the gap between germline ends came to 13 bases. This CDR3 is built from 14 residues. Germline lookup yields CDR1 MNHNS and CDR2 SASEGT. CDR3 in DNA: TGTGCCAGCAGTGAAGCGCTGCCAGGAGGGGAGCAGTACTTC. Protein product: CASSEALPGGEQYF.

This clonotype was observed a handful of times. V and J are TRBV6-1 and TRBJ2-2, with TRBD2 identical over 14 bases. Trimming took 5 bases from V and 7 from J; bases not matched to a gene: 6. The length of the CDR3 is 16 residues. Germline V lookup: CDR1 MNHNS, CDR2 SASEGT. The CDR3 DNA sequence: TGTGCCAGCAGTAAGGGACTAGCGGGAGCTGTCGGGGAGCTGTTTTTT. Amino acids: CASSKGLAGAVGELFF.

This chain joins TRBV28 and TRBJ1-5; no clear D. With 3 bases removed from V and 6 bases from J, the gap between germline ends came to 18 bases. Germline values: CDR1 MDHEN, CDR2 SYDVKM. The CDR3 is 16 amino acids. The CDR3 protein is CASSFKKVYRSQPQHF. CDR3 in DNA: TGTGCCAGCAGTTTTAAAAAGGTGTATAGGAGTCAGCCCCAGCATTTT. The full variable domain, its missing parts supplied by reference TRBV28 and TRBJ1-5, is DVKVTQSSRYLVKRTGEKVFLECVQDMDHENMFWYRQDPGLGLRLIYFSYDVKMKEKGDIPEGYSVSREKKERFSLILESASTNQTSMYLCASSFKKVYRSQPQHFGDGTRLSIL.

The rearrangement joins TRBV3-1 to TRBJ2-7; 8 bases are shared with TRBD2. The CDR3 contains 13 residues. Germline CDR1 is LGHDT and CDR2 is YNNKEL (reference sequence). V dropped 1 base and J dropped 7; count of bases not matched to a gene: 3. The CDR3 DNA reads TGTGCCAGCAGCCAAGCCCGACTAGCGGAGCAGTACTTC. This gives the protein CASSQARLAEQYF.

This clonotype has at least ten counts. The rearrangement uses TRBV29-1 and TRBJ2-3; 7 positions match TRBD2. CDR1 is SQVTM, CDR2 ANQGSEA, per germline. This CDR3 has 13 residues. J gave up 3 bases and V 7 bases, and 7 bases lay outside the gene matches. CDR3 sequence reads: CSAGGGRTDTQYF. The CDR3 DNA reads as TGCAGCGCTGGCGGGGGTAGGACAGATACGCAGTATTTT.

The V and J genes are TRBV29-1 and TRBJ1-2, with TRBD1 as a possible D gene (6 bases). Per the germline V gene, CDR1 is SQVTM and CDR2 is ANQGSEA. The CDR3 is made up of 10 amino acids. In DNA, the CDR3 is TGCGGCGCGGACAGCGATGGCTACACCTTC. It specifies CGADSDGYTF.

The J gene is TRBJ2-3, the V gene TRBV20-1; D is perhaps TRBD1 (5 bases). Trimming took 0 bases from V and 2 from J, leaving 15 bases between them. This CDR3 comprises 16 residues. Looked up from germline, CDR1 is DFQATT and CDR2 is SNEGSKA (reference sequence). The CDR3 loop is CSARDRVGAYTDTQYF. In nucleotides, the CDR3 is TGCAGTGCTAGAGATCGGGTAGGGGCCTACACAGATACGCAGTATTTT.

This clonotype appeared many times. The gene calls are TRBV7-9 and TRBJ1-2; D is unclear. The ends were cut back, 5 bases at V and 3 bases at J, with 4 bases in the middle. CDR1 and CDR2 (germline): SEHNR, FQNEAQ (reference sequence). The CDR3 is 11 residues long. CDR3 protein: CASSMDYGYTF. DNA for the CDR3: TGTGCCAGCAGCATGGACTATGGCTACACCTTC.

With respect to this clonotype: This may arise from a read error, as a much more abundant clone is one base away. The conserved phenylalanine or tryptophan is not found at the CDR3 terminus, so this likely reflects a read error. The V call is TRBV13, the J call TRBJ1-2; D is uncertain. Germline lookup yields CDR1 PRHDT and CDR2 FYEKMQ (reference sequence). This CDR3 comprises 14 residues. V was trimmed by 1 base and J by 2 bases, leaving 8 bases between them. CDR3 DNA sequence: TGTGCCAGCAGCTTAGCGGCCCTAAACTATGGCTACACCTAC. Translation: CASSLAALNYGYTY.

The chain uses TRBV29-1 and TRBJ2-7; the D is unclear. Trimming stripped 4 bases from V and 5 bases from J, with 6 bases between. Germline CDR1 and CDR2: SQVTM and ANQGSEA. The CDR3 spans 10 residues. For the CDR3, the DNA is TGCAGCGTTGGGGCAAACGAGCAGTACTTC. Translation: CSVGANEQYF.